These T cell receptor beta chains were read from a single sample in a study of OX40 agonist ivuxolimab in advanced cancers. TCRdb's table, derived via immunoSEQ multiplex PCR, lists solely in-frame clones and lacks some. The sample comprises around 90,000 clones, around nine tenths of which are singletons, and roughly 1.1% rests with the top ten. The sequencing used CD4+ or CD8+ T cells sorted from blood, collected in a trial of the OX40 agonist ivuxolimab. These receptors were collected from an adult with an advanced solid tumor such as melanoma, head and neck, liver or kidney cancer. CDR3s leave out the opening cysteine and the closing phenylalanine or tryptophan. Fields, in order: J gene, clone size, V gene, CDR3 protein. Rows give clone size only sometimes, using once, few, many, or a class for an expanded clone.

TRBJ1-5 once TRBV19 ASSVGQVSNQPQH
TRBJ2-7 - TRBV28 ASRPDVAYEQY
TRBJ2-5 - TRBV5-1 ASSRGVRETQY
TRBJ1-4 - TRBV7-9 ASSRLPGLGEKLF
TRBJ1-5 - TRBV19 ASSAYINQPQH
TRBJ2-7 - TRBV6-1 ASRSGTERYEQY
TRBJ2-3 - TRBV11-1 ASSRGAARTTDTQY
TRBJ2-1 - TRBV18 ASSPPLIGQGGNEQF
TRBJ1-5 - TRBV28 ASSLGTGIHQPQH
TRBJ2-5 - TRBV5-8 ASSQGLADQETQY
TRBJ1-5 - TRBV19 ASSQGGDQPQH
TRBJ1-5 - TRBV28 ASSLYSRASNQPQH
TRBJ1-4 once TRBV6-1 ASSEDTLRGLGLWGTNEKLF
TRBJ1-2 - TRBV7-9 ASSFPGFAGYT
TRBJ1-4 - TRBV7-2 ASSSEGEKLF
TRBJ2-7 - TRBV4-1 WGRDYEQY
TRBJ1-4 - TRBV11-3 ASSFGTGAVGYEKLF
TRBJ2-1 - TRBV9 ASSVRLAGAYNEQF
TRBJ2-5 - TRBV30 AWSKGTQETQY
TRBJ1-2 - TRBV7-3 ASSLSAQQGNYGYT
TRBJ1-1 few TRBV20-1 SARRDSEAF
TRBJ1-1 - TRBV13 ASSHRYGEQF
TRBJ1-4 - TRBV11-3 ASSSYRETNEKLF
TRBJ2-7 - TRBV20-1 SASDGYEQY
TRBJ2-2 - TRBV7-2 ASSFTGSTGELF
TRBJ2-7 once TRBV5-1 ASSLEPVYPAYYEQY
TRBJ2-4 once TRBV28 ASCSVAKNIQY
TRBJ2-6 - TRBV10-3 AISEVKYLSGANVLT
TRBJ1-2 - TRBV6-1 ASSEGGFREYYGYT
TRBJ1-2 once TRBV11-2 ASLGRNYGYT
TRBJ1-1 - TRBV30 AWSGNWGSEAF
TRBJ2-3 once TRBV30 AWSTSTDTQY
TRBJ2-3 - TRBV11-1 ASTLWGGSTDTQY
TRBJ2-5 - TRBV5-1 ASSLGRAGGYQETQY
TRBJ1-4 - TRBV10-1 ASSDGGREKLF
TRBJ2-1 - TRBV7-2 ASSRLDPPNNEQF
TRBJ2-4 - TRBV7-9 ASSIGAGNERY
TRBJ2-6 - TRBV29-1 SVGVGAGANVLT
TRBJ2-3 - TRBV5-1 ASSLDGSTTDTQY
TRBJ2-1 - TRBV4-1 ASSQGGGRAWEQF
TRBJ2-3 - TRBV7-2 ASSLVGVPDTQY
TRBJ1-2 - TRBV9 ASSPGTANYGYT